The clone carrying this T cell receptor (beta chain) has more than one count but fewer than ten. What it recognizes is unknown. One entry per CDR3 protein results from TCRdb running MiXCR on the RT-PCR reads. The sample lists 500,000 to 600,000 distinct CDR3 sequences, 10% to 15% occurring once. This specimen belongs to a study of response to subunit inactivated influenza vaccine. This CDR3 comprises 15 residues. V lost 7 bases and J lost 3, with 17 bases in between. CDR1 is MNHNS and CDR2 is SASEGT in the germline V gene. The study, taken as a whole, reports: Authors suggested few new T cells are recruited by each seasonal influenza vaccination.

The sequencing used PBMCs from blood, collected 40 to 50 days after vaccination. This chain joins TRBV6-1 and TRBJ2-3; the D is unclear. The TCR was taken from a man between 45 and 60 years old who received an inactivated influenza vaccine. The CDR3 loop is CASTSVAGMTDTQYF. CDR3 in DNA: TGTGCCAGCACGTCGGTAGCAGGAATGACAGATACGCAGTATTTT.